The 21 T cell receptor beta chains reported below all come from one sample, sequenced in a study of early T cells in non-severe SARS-CoV-2 infection. TCRdb passed the 5' RACE reads through MiXCR, listing each CDR3 protein once. The sample gives 27,000 or so distinct CDR3 sequences, 4.4% of which show up once; more than 9.5% is in the top ten. The sample taken for sequencing was whole blood. The receptors here all came from an adult who was a healthcare worker with PCR-confirmed SARS-CoV-2 infection or an uninfected control (not recorded which).

The CDR3 DNA is TGTGCCAGCAGTTACGGGCAGGGCGAAGAGCAGTACGTC. This gives the protein CASSYGQGEEQYV. The chain is built from TRBV6-5 and TRBJ2-7, with D perhaps TRBD1 (5 bases). Germline V lookup: CDR1 MNHEY, CDR2 SVGAGI. The CDR3 is 13 residues long. Trimming left V 2 bases short and J 7 bases short, with 12 bases between.

This clonotype was seen ten or more times. CDR3 nucleotides: TGTGCCAGCAGCTTAGGGGGAAAGAATTCACCCCTCCACTTT. Protein product: CASSLGGKNSPLHF. The chain employs TRBV7-3 and TRBJ1-6; TRBD1 might be the D (5 bases). The V end lost 2 bases, the J end lost 7 bases, and 9 bases lay between the germline ends. The CDR3 totals 14 residues. CDR1 SGHTA and CDR2 FQGTGA come from the germline V gene.

This clonotype was seen at least ten times. This chain connects TRBV29-1 to TRBJ2-1, with 12 bases fitting TRBD2. Trimming removed 8 bases from V and 9 bases from J; junction bases left unmatched: 11. The CDR3 is made up of 14 amino acids. Germline V gene data show CDR1 as SQVTM and CDR2 as ANQGSEA. CDR3 bases: TGCAGCTTAAGGACTAGCGGGATCAACGGTGAGCAGTTCTTC. Its translation: CSLRTSGINGEQFF.

This clonotype appeared many times. The V gene is TRBV5-1, the J gene TRBJ2-2; no firm D call. The germline gives CDR1 SGHRS, CDR2 YFSETQ. Trimming removed 2 bases from V and 0 bases from J, with 11 bases in between. This CDR3 has 16 amino acids. The CDR3 protein is CASSFWQTTNTGELFF. The CDR3 DNA reads as TGCGCCAGCAGCTTCTGGCAGACCACGAACACCGGGGAGCTGTTTTTT.

This clonotype has at least ten counts. The chain uses TRBV12-3 or TRBV12-4 and TRBJ1-1; D is undetermined. The CDR3 contains 14 residues. V lost 9 bases and J lost 0, with 14 bases in between. In nucleotides, the CDR3 is TGTGCCAGTTCCATCTCTGTGGTGAACACTGAAGCTTTCTTT. Its protein is CASSISVVNTEAFF.

V gene TRBV3-2 combines with J gene TRBJ2-5; the table names TRBD2, a call not compared with the DNA. TRBV3-2 is a pseudogene locus. The CDR3 is made up of 14 amino acids. The CDR3 is CASSRLAGEETQYF. DNA for the CDR3: TGTGCCAGCAGCCGACTAGCGGGAGAAGAGACCCAGTACTTC.

This clonotype was seen a handful of times. In this CDR3 the conserved last residue, phenylalanine or tryptophan, is missing, so a read error is likely. This chain's CDR3 is CASSYHPYEQYS. CDR3 bases: TGTGCCAGCAGTTATCACCCCTACGAGCAGTACTCC. J is TRBJ2-7 and V is TRBV28; no firm D call. The germline V gene encodes CDR1 MDHEN and CDR2 SYDVKM. This CDR3 spans 12 amino acids. V was pared by 4 bases and J by 2 bases, with 6 bases between.

The chain links TRBV18 to TRBJ2-7, with D perhaps matching TRBD2 (6 bases). The length of the CDR3 is 13 residues. Germline values: CDR1 KGHSH, CDR2 LQKENI. V lost 0 bases to trimming and J lost 7 bases, with 10 bases between them. The CDR3 here is CASSPPSGREQYV. The CDR3 DNA sequence: TGTGCCAGCTCACCACCTTCTGGGAGGGAGCAGTACGTC.

This clonotype was found many times. In nucleotides, the CDR3 is TGCAGTGCTAGAGATGGGGGGAGCTCCTATAATTCACCCCTCCACTTT. Its translation is CSARDGGSSYNSPLHF. This sequence joins TRBV20-1 and TRBJ1-6, with a weak D call TRBD1 (5 bases). This CDR3 region has 16 residues. Trimming cost V 0 bases and J 0 bases, with 9 bases left between them. Germline CDR1 reads DFQATT; CDR2 reads SNEGSKA (reference sequence).

This clonotype has ten or more counts. The chain is built from TRBV12-3 or TRBV12-4 and TRBJ2-3, with 10 bases fitting TRBD1. The CDR3 sequence is 16 residues long. Trimming at V came to 3 bases and at J to 2 bases, leaving 5 bases not matched to a gene. CDR3: CASSFPGQGPTDTQYF. The CDR3 DNA reads as TGTGCCAGCAGTTTCCCGGGACAGGGGCCCACAGATACGCAGTATTTT.

This clonotype occurred many times. The chain is built from TRBV7-9 and TRBJ1-2; TRBD1 matches at 7 bases. The CDR3 is made up of 13 amino acids. V trimming: 5 bases; J trimming: 6 bases; junction bases outside the gene matches: 6. Germline lookup yields CDR1 SEHNR and CDR2 FQNEAQ (reference sequence). The CDR3 DNA reads TGTGCCAGCAGCCATACAGGGGAGGATGGCTACACCTTC. Protein product: CASSHTGEDGYTF.

This chain links TRBV28 with TRBJ1-1, with D tentatively TRBD1 (6 bases). The germline gives CDR1 MDHEN, CDR2 SYDVKM. V was cut by 5 bases and J by 1 base, with 11 bases left in between. The CDR3 length is 14 residues. CDR3 sequence (DNA): TGTGCCAGCAGTACCGGGACACAGAACACTGAAGCTTTCTTT. Protein: CASSTGTQNTEAFF.

This clonotype showed up many times. This chain links TRBV10-3 with TRBJ2-3; TRBD2 aligns across 11 bases. Germline V gives CDR1 ENHRY, CDR2 SYGVKD. The CDR3 contains 16 residues. J was trimmed by 0 bases and V by 6 bases; bases with no gene match: 5. Here the CDR3 reads CAISGLAGHSTDTQYF. The CDR3 DNA is TGTGCCATCAGCGGACTAGCGGGTCACAGCACAGATACGCAGTATTTT.

This clonotype has at least ten counts. The chain recombines TRBV27 with TRBJ1-5; 11 positions agree with TRBD1. After removal of 6 bases from V and 6 bases from J, the junction contained 10 bases not matched to a gene. In germline, CDR1 is MNHEY, CDR2 SMNVEV (reference sequence). CDR3 size: 16 residues. CDR3 protein: CASRLVGTGGLQPQHF. CDR3 DNA: TGTGCCAGCAGGCTAGTCGGGACAGGGGGGCTTCAGCCCCAGCATTTT.

This clonotype came up many times. The V and J genes are TRBV7-6 and TRBJ2-2, with TRBD2 identical over 9 bases. The CDR3 is 17 amino acids. V gave up 5 bases and J gave up 5 bases; unmatched junction bases: 12. Germline lookup yields CDR1 SGHVS and CDR2 FNYEAQ. CDR3 loop: CASSPKISGSLTGELFF. CDR3 bases: TGTGCCAGCAGCCCCAAGATTAGCGGGAGCCTAACCGGGGAGCTGTTTTTT.

In its sample, this clonotype was seen many times. This sequence joins TRBV20-1 and TRBJ2-7; D uncertain. The germline V gene encodes CDR1 DFQATT and CDR2 SNEGSKA (reference sequence). Trimming shortened V by 5 bases and J by 3 bases, and 14 bases separated the two germline ends. This CDR3 has 13 amino acids. The CDR3 nucleotides read TGCAGTGCTGGACGAGGACCGAGCTACGAGCAGTACGTC. Translating it yields CSAGRGPSYEQYV.

At least ten counts were recorded for this clonotype. The chain is built from TRBV27 and TRBJ1-2; unclear D gene. Germline CDR1 and CDR2: MNHEY and SMNVEV (reference sequence). Trimming removed 6 bases from V and 8 bases from J, with 22 bases in between. CDR3 length equals 15 residues. The CDR3 spells CASSPIGARTSGYTF. As DNA, the CDR3 is TGTGCCAGCAGCCCTATTGGTGCTCGAACGTCGGGCTACACCTTC.

Ten or more counts support this clonotype. The genes are TRBV18 and TRBJ2-7; 13 nucleotides line up with TRBD2. Losses at the gene ends were 1 base for V and 4 bases for J; bases not matched to a gene: 4. Germline V CDR1 and CDR2: KGHSH, LQKENI. This CDR3 has 16 residues. The CDR3 sequence is CASSPLGGLAGYEQYV. The CDR3 coding sequence is TGTGCCAGCTCACCACTGGGGGGACTAGCGGGGTACGAGCAGTACGTC.

V and J are TRBV23-1 and TRBJ2-2, with TRBD2 matching over 12 bases. TRBV23-1 is assigned to the ORF class and has an uncertain function. The CDR3 covers 15 residues. J was trimmed by 5 bases and V by 8 bases; bases with no gene match: 6. The CDR3 loop is CASGRLAGATGELFF. In nucleotides, the CDR3 is TGCGCCAGCGGCAGACTAGCGGGAGCTACCGGGGAGCTGTTTTTT.

This clonotype was counted at least ten times. The chain uses TRBV20-1 and TRBJ1-3; D remains unclear. This CDR3 is built from 13 residues. Germline loops: CDR1 DFQATT, CDR2 SNEGSKA (reference sequence). Between the trimmed V and J ends, which lost 3 bases and 0 bases, there was a span of 6 bases. Written as DNA, the CDR3 is TGCAGTGCTAGGCGGGGCTCTGGAAACACCATATATTTT. It codes for CSARRGSGNTIYF.

This clonotype was recorded at least ten times. V is TRBV6-2 or TRBV6-3 and J is TRBJ1-1, with 9 positions matching TRBD1. Trimming removed 2 bases from V and 5 bases from J; junction bases left unmatched: 9. The CDR3 spans 16 residues. Germline values: CDR1 MNHEY, CDR2 SVGEGT. CDR3: CASSYRMTGGPTEAFF. The DNA of the CDR3 is TGTGCCAGCAGTTACAGAATGACAGGGGGTCCGACTGAAGCTTTCTTT.